A single TCR beta chain is shown here with its context. These data come from a study of blood T cell repertoires in COVID-19. For the study at large: Spain, Italy and the United States supplied samples that represented acute and convalescent COVID-19.

Assay: immunoSEQ multiplex PCR; the TCRdb copy retains only in-frame clones and omits some. The sample lists about 90,000 clones, about 81% occurring once. There are 13 residues in the CDR3. V lost 5 bases to trimming and J lost 4 bases, with 11 bases between them. Per the germline V gene, CDR1 is MNHEY and CDR2 is SMNVEV (reference sequence). J is TRBJ1-2 and V is TRBV27; no firm D call. Sequenced sample: peripheral blood. The sequence derives from a human donor in a cohort sampled during active COVID-19. CDR3 sequence: CASSEGPFYGYTF. The CDR3 coding sequence is TGTGCCAGCAGTGAGGGCCCTTTCTATGGCTACACCTTC.